These T cell receptor beta chains were read from a single sample in a study of blood T cell repertoires in COVID-19. Assay used: immunoSEQ multiplex PCR; TCRdb lists only in-frame clones, some missing. The data hold a few hundred thousand clones, with 80% to 90% observed a single time. Material for sequencing was PBMCs or T cells enriched from blood (not recorded which). The receptors come from a man between 35 and 55 years old who had recovered from COVID-19. Each CDR3 is given with its conserved first and last residue. D genes are given only for firm matches. Size tells how often a clone was seen (once, few, many) or the class of an expanded clone, and some rows leave it out.

TRBJ2-3,TRBD2,-,TRBV4-1,CASSQDPGAAGGTDTQYF,TGCGCCAGCAGCCAGGACCCCGGGGCAGCGGGAGGCACAGATACGCAGTATTTT
TRBJ2-2,-,-,TRBV19,CASSIGIDGVINGELFF,TGTGCCAGTAGTATAGGGATAGACGGAGTAATCAACGGGGAGCTGTTTTTT
TRBJ2-2,-,-,TRBV7-3,CASSHLNTGELFF,TGTGCCAGCAGCCATCTAAACACCGGGGAGCTGTTTTTT
TRBJ2-1,-,-,TRBV6-4,CASSDSSVNEQFF,TGTGCCAGCAGTGACTCTTCGGTCAATGAGCAGTTCTTC
TRBJ1-5,-,-,TRBV5-6,CASSWRSGGQGNQPQHF,TGTGCCAGCAGCTGGAGGTCGGGGGGCCAGGGCAATCAGCCCCAGCATTTT
TRBJ2-3,-,once,TRBV4-2,CASSTTQRASGTDTQYF,TGTGCCAGCAGCACCACCCAGCGGGCCTCGGGCACAGATACGCAGTATTTT
TRBJ2-3,TRBD2,-,TRBV27,CASSLWREAGDTQYF,TGTGCCAGCAGTTTATGGCGGGAGGCGGGGGATACGCAGTATTTT
TRBJ2-2,TRBD2,-,TRBV11-2,CASSPGLAGTGELFF,TGTGCCAGCAGCCCAGGACTAGCTGGCACCGGGGAGCTGTTTTTT
TRBJ2-2,-,-,TRBV15,CATTKGESTNTGELFF,TGTGCCACCACCAAGGGGGAGTCAACGAACACCGGGGAGCTGTTTTTT
TRBJ2-5,TRBD1,-,TRBV6-4,CASSDSGTVGETQYF,TGTGCCAGCAGTGACTCGGGGACAGTGGGGGAGACCCAGTACTTC
TRBJ1-6,-,-,TRBV6-2/TRBV6-3,CASSLWRGSPLHF,TGTGCCAGCAGTTTATGGCGAGGTTCACCCCTCCACTTT
TRBJ2-2,-,-,TRBV11-1,CASTLWGAGELFF,TGTGCCAGCACCCTCTGGGGGGCCGGGGAGCTGTTTTTT
TRBJ1-4,-,-,TRBV4-3,CASSQRPDSRNEKLFF,TGCGCCAGCAGCCAGCGACCGGACAGTCGTAATGAAAAACTGTTTTTT
TRBJ2-5,-,-,TRBV6-5,CASRTRDQETQYF,TGTGCCAGCAGGACCAGGGACCAAGAGACCCAGTACTTC
TRBJ2-1,-,-,TRBV19,CATRGPIDEQFF,TGTGCCACCCGCGGCCCTATCGATGAGCAGTTCTTC
TRBJ1-3,TRBD1,-,TRBV15,CATSGGQGAGNTIYF,TGTGCCACCAGCGGAGGACAGGGGGCTGGAAACACCATATATTTT
TRBJ2-3,-,-,TRBV9,CASSPQGRRSDTQYF,TGTGCCAGCAGCCCACAGGGTCGACGCTCCGATACGCAGTATTTT
TRBJ2-7,-,-,TRBV10-3,CATGSTAGGIWYEQYF,TGTGCCACCGGCTCGACAGCAGGGGGGATATGGTACGAGCAGTACTTC
TRBJ1-3,TRBD1,-,TRBV4-2,CASSRDRDSPDTIYF,TGTGCCAGCAGCCGAGACCGGGACAGCCCAGACACCATATATTTT
TRBJ1-2,TRBD1,-,TRBV19,CASSSPGQGNYGYTF,TGTGCCAGTAGTTCGCCGGGACAGGGGAACTATGGCTACACCTTC
TRBJ2-7,TRBD2,few,TRBV14,CASSQEEASGVYEQYF,TGTGCCAGCAGCCAAGAGGAGGCTAGCGGGGTCTACGAGCAGTACTTC
TRBJ2-7,TRBD1,-,TRBV4-1,CASSQGPRDRPYEQYF,TGCGCCAGCAGCCAAGGGCCCCGGGACAGGCCCTACGAGCAGTACTTC
TRBJ2-5,-,-,TRBV6-5,CASRHREETQYF,TGTGCCAGCAGGCACAGGGAAGAGACCCAGTACTTC
TRBJ1-1,TRBD1,few,TRBV7-9,CASSLGTQGAKFTEAFF,TGTGCCAGCAGCTTAGGAACTCAGGGGGCGAAGTTCACTGAAGCTTTCTTT
TRBJ2-1,TRBD2,-,TRBV3-1/TRBV3-2,CASSQSLAGYNEQFF,TGTGCCAGCAGCCAAAGCCTAGCGGGGTACAATGAGCAGTTCTTC
TRBJ2-5,TRBD1,-,TRBV24-1,CATSDSDGTVQGTQYF,TGTGCCACCAGTGATTCAGATGGGACAGTCCAGGGGACCCAGTACTTC
TRBJ1-6,-,-,TRBV1,CTSSQSLRDNDNNSPLHF,TGCACCAGCAGCCAATCTCTCAGGGATAATGATAATAATTCACCCCTCCACTTT
TRBJ2-1,TRBD2,-,TRBV18,CASSPGLAGGNEQFF,TGTGCCAGCTCACCCGGACTAGCGGGTGGAAATGAGCAGTTCTTC
TRBJ1-1,TRBD1,few,TRBV7-9,CASSWTGDTEAFF,TGTGCCAGCAGTTGGACAGGGGACACTGAAGCTTTCTTT
TRBJ2-1,-,once,TRBV5-6,CASSGGLGGSSFDEQFF,TGTGCCAGCAGCGGGGGGCTTGGCGGGAGTTCCTTCGATGAGCAGTTCTTC
TRBJ2-7,-,-,TRBV12-2,CASRLALSRLGLAVQRREYEQYF,TGTGCAAGTCGCTTAGCCCTCTCCCGGCTGGGACTAGCGGTCCAACGTCGAGAATACGAGCAGTACTTC
TRBJ2-7,-,-,TRBV25-1,CASSELVKGPGSSYEQYF,TGTGCCAGCAGTGAATTGGTTAAAGGTCCAGGCAGCTCCTACGAGCAGTACTTC
TRBJ2-7,TRBD2,-,TRBV19,CASRDGLAGTYEQYF,TGTGCCAGTAGAGATGGACTAGCGGGGACCTACGAGCAGTACTTC
TRBJ1-5,TRBD1,-,TRBV6-6,CASGMTGGDQPQHF,TGTGCCAGCGGGATGACAGGGGGCGATCAGCCCCAGCATTTT
TRBJ1-1,-,once,TRBV9,CASSVGHLNTEAFF,TGTGCCAGCAGCGTAGGACACCTGAACACTGAAGCTTTCTTT
TRBJ2-3,-,-,TRBV7-8,CASSTPRRDRRGPTDTQYF,TGTGCCAGCAGCACCCCCCGGCGCGATCGCAGGGGACCCACAGATACGCAGTATTTT
TRBJ2-1,TRBD2,few,TRBV10-2,CASTATSGRARSYNEQFF,TGCGCCAGCACGGCAACTAGCGGGAGGGCGCGGTCCTACAATGAGCAGTTCTTC
TRBJ2-7,TRBD1,-,TRBV6-6,CASSPLEEGAGEQYF,TGTGCCAGCAGTCCGCTCGAAGAGGGGGCCGGAGAGCAGTACTTC
TRBJ2-7,TRBD1,-,TRBV27,CASCRPGGYEQYF,TGTGCCAGCTGTCGACCAGGGGGCTACGAGCAGTACTTC
TRBJ1-1,-,-,TRBV11-3,CASSLVFLRGEAFF,TGTGCCAGCAGCTTAGTTTTCTTGCGCGGGGAAGCTTTCTTT
TRBJ2-1,TRBD2,-,TRBV7-6,CASSLTSGDYNEQFF,TGTGCCAGCAGCCTGACTAGCGGGGACTACAATGAGCAGTTCTTC
TRBJ1-2,-,-,TRBV19,CASRTRQMGYGYTF,TGTGCCAGTAGGACCCGACAGATGGGCTATGGCTACACCTTC
TRBJ2-1,TRBD2,once,TRBV5-1,CASSSPSGGAPYNEQFF,TGCGCCAGCAGCTCGCCTAGCGGGGGGGCCCCCTACAATGAGCAGTTCTTC
TRBJ2-3,-,-,TRBV27,CASSLWLEEDTQYF,TGTGCCAGCAGTTTATGGCTAGAGGAGGATACGCAGTATTTT
TRBJ1-4,-,-,TRBV30,CAWSSSPNEKLFF,TGTGCCTGGAGTAGTAGTCCTAATGAAAAACTGTTTTTT
TRBJ1-4,TRBD1,-,TRBV24-1,CATSDPGTGDEKLFF,TGTGCCACCAGTGATCCCGGGACAGGGGATGAAAAACTGTTTTTT
TRBJ2-1,TRBD2,-,TRBV6-1,CASSEMSGGYNEQFF,TGTGCCAGCAGTGAAATGTCGGGGGGATACAATGAGCAGTTCTTC
TRBJ1-1,-,-,TRBV7-3,CASSFRMNTEAFF,TGTGCCAGCAGCTTCAGGATGAACACTGAAGCTTTCTTT
TRBJ1-2,-,-,TRBV19,CASSPGPEANYGYTF,TGTGCCAGTAGCCCGGGTCCAGAGGCTAACTATGGCTACACCTTC
TRBJ2-2,TRBD1,-,TRBV10-3,CAISPRDGQVGGELFF,TGTGCCATCAGTCCGAGGGATGGACAGGTTGGCGGGGAGCTGTTTTTT